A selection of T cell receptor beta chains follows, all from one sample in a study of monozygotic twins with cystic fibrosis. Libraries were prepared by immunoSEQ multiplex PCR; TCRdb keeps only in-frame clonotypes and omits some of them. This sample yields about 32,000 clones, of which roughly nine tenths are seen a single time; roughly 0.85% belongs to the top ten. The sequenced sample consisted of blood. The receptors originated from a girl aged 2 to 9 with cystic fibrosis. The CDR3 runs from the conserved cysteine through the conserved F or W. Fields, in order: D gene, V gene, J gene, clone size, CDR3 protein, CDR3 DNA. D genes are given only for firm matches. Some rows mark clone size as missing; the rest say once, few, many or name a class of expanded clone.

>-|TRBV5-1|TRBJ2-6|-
CASRQDGSSGANVLTF
TGCGCCAGCAGACAGGACGGAAGCTCTGGGGCCAACGTCCTGACTTTC
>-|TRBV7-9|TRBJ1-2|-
CASSSAPDYGYTF
TGTGCCAGCAGCTCCGCCCCGGACTATGGCTACACCTTC
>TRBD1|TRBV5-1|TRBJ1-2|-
CASSLGQGVDGYTF
TGCGCCAGCAGCCTGGGACAGGGAGTGGATGGCTACACCTTC
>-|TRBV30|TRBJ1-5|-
CAWSVPGISNQPQHF
TGTGCCTGGAGTGTACCCGGCATTAGCAATCAGCCCCAGCATTTT
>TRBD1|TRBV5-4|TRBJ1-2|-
CASSSVGQGGYGYTF
TGTGCCAGCAGCTCGGTGGGACAGGGAGGGTATGGCTACACCTTC
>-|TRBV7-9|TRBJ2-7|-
CASSSTGNYEQYF
TGTGCCAGCAGCTCGACAGGAAACTACGAGCAGTACTTC
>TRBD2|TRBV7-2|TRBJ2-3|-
CASSLASGVRDTQYF
TGTGCCAGCAGCTTAGCTAGCGGGGTGAGAGATACGCAGTATTTT
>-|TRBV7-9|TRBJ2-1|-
CASSLVLGQFGEQFF
TGTGCCAGCAGCTTAGTTCTGGGGCAGTTTGGTGAGCAGTTCTTC
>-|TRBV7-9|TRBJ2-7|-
CASSLTTGGGYEQYF
TGTGCCAGCAGCCTAACGACAGGAGGTGGGTACGAGCAGTACTTC
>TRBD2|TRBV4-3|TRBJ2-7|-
CASSQGLAGAYEQYF
TGCGCCAGCAGCCAAGGACTAGCGGGAGCCTACGAGCAGTACTTC
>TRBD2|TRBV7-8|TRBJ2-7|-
CASKTLGTSGANEQYF
TGTGCCAGCAAAACTCTTGGGACTAGCGGGGCCAACGAGCAGTACTTC
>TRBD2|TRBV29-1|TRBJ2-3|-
CSVEGGGYGRAGTDTQYF
TGCAGCGTTGAAGGCGGGGGATACGGGAGGGCCGGAACAGATACGCAGTATTTT
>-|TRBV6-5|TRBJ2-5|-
CASSGRTVQETQYF
TGTGCCAGCAGTGGGCGGACAGTTCAAGAGACCCAGTACTTC
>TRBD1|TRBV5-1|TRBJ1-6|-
CASSLEGQDNSPLHF
TGCGCCAGCAGCTTGGAGGGACAGGATAATTCACCCCTCCACTTT
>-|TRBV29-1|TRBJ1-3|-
CSVEPYTGNTIYF
TGCAGCGTTGAACCCTATACTGGAAACACCATATATTTT
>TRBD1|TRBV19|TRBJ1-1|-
CASSIDDRGNTEAFF
TGTGCCAGTAGTATAGATGACAGGGGTAACACTGAAGCTTTCTTT
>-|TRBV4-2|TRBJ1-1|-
CASSQDAGRNTEAFF
TGTGCCAGCAGCCAAGACGCGGGGAGGAACACTGAAGCTTTCTTT
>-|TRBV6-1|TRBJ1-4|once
CASSRDFENEKLFF
TGTGCCAGCAGTAGGGACTTCGAAAACGAAAAACTGTTTTTT
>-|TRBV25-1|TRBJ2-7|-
CASSQFPGQSYEQYF
TGTGCCAGCAGCCAGTTTCCGGGGCAATCCTACGAGCAGTACTTC
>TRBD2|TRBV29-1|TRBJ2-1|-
CSVALAGNNEQFF
TGCAGCGTTGCCCTAGCGGGCAACAATGAGCAGTTCTTC
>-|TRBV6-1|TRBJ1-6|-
CASSELDKYSPLHF
TGTGCCAGCAGTGAGTTGGACAAATATTCACCCCTCCACTTT
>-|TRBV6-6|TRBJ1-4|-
CASSYLRGDEKLFF
TGTGCCAGCAGTTACCTTCGGGGGGATGAAAAACTGTTTTTT
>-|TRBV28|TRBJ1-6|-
CASSLDDANSPLHF
TGTGCCAGCAGTTTAGACGACGCGAATTCACCCCTCCACTTT
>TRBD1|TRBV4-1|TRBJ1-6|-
CASSHILRQGANSPLHF
TGCGCCAGCAGCCACATACTTCGACAGGGGGCCAATTCACCCCTCCACTTT
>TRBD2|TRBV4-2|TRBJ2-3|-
CASSQPLAGALGSTDTQYF
TGTGCCAGCAGCCAACCACTAGCGGGAGCGTTAGGAAGCACAGATACGCAGTATTTT
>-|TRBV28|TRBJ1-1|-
CASSFAVRTGLNTEAFF
TGTGCCAGCAGCTTCGCGGTTCGTACGGGTTTGAACACTGAAGCTTTCTTT
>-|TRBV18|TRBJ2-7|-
CASSLPSSSYEQYF
TGTGCCAGCTCTCTCCCTAGTAGCTCCTACGAGCAGTACTTC
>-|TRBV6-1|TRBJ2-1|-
CASLRQREQFF
TGTGCCAGCCTACGGCAGCGGGAGCAGTTCTTC
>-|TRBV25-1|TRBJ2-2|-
CASSDPLYRVGELFF
TGTGCCAGCAGTGACCCCTTATACAGGGTGGGGGAGCTGTTTTTT
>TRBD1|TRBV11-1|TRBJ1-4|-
CASSLVTGTGGEKLFF
TGTGCCAGCAGCTTGGTCACCGGGACAGGTGGCGAAAAACTGTTTTTT
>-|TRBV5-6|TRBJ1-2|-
CASSLRGGRGYTF
TGTGCCAGCAGTCTTCGGGGAGGACGTGGCTACACCTTC
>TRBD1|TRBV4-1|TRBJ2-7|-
CASSRGGKQYF
TGCGCCAGCAGCCGAGGGGGCAAGCAGTACTTC
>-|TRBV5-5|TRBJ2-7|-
CASSLWPPYEQYF
TGTGCCAGCAGCTTGTGGCCTCCCTACGAGCAGTACTTC
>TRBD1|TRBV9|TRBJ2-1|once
CASSTSGTGGFYEQFF
TGTGCCAGCAGCACCTCCGGGACAGGGGGCTTCTATGAGCAGTTCTTC
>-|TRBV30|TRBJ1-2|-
CAWTAGANYGYTF
TGTGCCTGGACGGCAGGGGCTAACTATGGCTACACCTTC